There are a few counts of the clone carrying this T cell receptor beta chain. Its antigen remains unknown. Additional DNA sequences in this sample encode the identical CDR3. The data derive from a study of vaccination effects on CD4 cells after COVID-19. Looking at the study overall: Prior to sequencing, the ViraFEST assay stimulated PBMC with viral peptide pools, which expanded the antigen-specific CD4+ T cells. Researchers reported culturing a few million PBMC in each well, adding 8 to 10 IU/ml IL-2 and roughly 10 ug/ml peptides.

On day 10 of culture, CD4+ T cells were separated out. Prior SARS-CoV-2 infection was absent in the vaccine recipients, as shown by negative nucleocapsid antibodies. The table came from immunoSEQ multiplex PCR; TCRdb's copy has only in-frame clones and leaves some out. The profile shows 70,000 or so clones, 70% to 80% of them singletons. Per germline, CDR1 SGHRS and CDR2 YFSETQ. This CDR3 is 14 amino acids long. V was clipped by 1 base and J by 0 bases, with 7 bases between them. The material sequenced was CD4+ T cells from PBMCs cultured without peptide, taken before COVID-19 vaccination. This TCR derives from a human donor who received a COVID-19 vaccine. The chain couples TRBV5-1 to TRBJ1-1; a possible D gene is TRBD1 (6 bases). CDR3 sequence: CASSLTGLNTEAFF. As DNA, the CDR3 is TGCGCCAGCAGCTTGACAGGGTTGAACACTGAAGCTTTCTTT.